The 26 T cell receptor beta chains given below trace back to one sample, sequenced in a study of T cell clones after liver transplantation. Clones were sequenced by immunoSEQ multiplex PCR, and TCRdb holds only the in-frame ones, with some missing. The sample gives roughly 100,000 clones, roughly four fifths of which show up once; around 0.94% is in the top ten. Sequenced here: CD4+ T cells from blood, sampled before liver transplant. The receptors derive from a human donor who received a liver transplant.

The rearrangement uses TRBV7-6 and TRBJ2-5, with 8 bases lining up with TRBD1. J lost 3 bases, V lost 4 bases, and 7 bases had no gene match. Germline loops: CDR1 SGHVS, CDR2 FNYEAQ. This CDR3 has 15 residues. CDR3 coding DNA: TGTGCCAGCAGCTATATTGAGGGACAGGAAGAGACCCAGTACTTC. Its protein is CASSYIEGQEETQYF. Together with reference TRBV7-6 and TRBJ2-5, the CDR3 gives the full variable domain: GAGVSQSPRYKVTKRGQDVALRCDPISGHVSLYWYRQALGQGPEFLTYFNYEAQQDKSGLPNDRFSAERPEGSISTLTIQRTEQRDSAMYRCASSYIEGQEETQYFGPGTRLLVL.

This chain connects TRBV19 to TRBJ2-2; the D call may be TRBD1 or TRBD2 (5 bases each). V lost 5 bases and J 2 bases, leaving 15 bases between the germline ends. The CDR3 is 16 residues long. The V gene's germline CDR1 is LNHDA and CDR2 SQIVND (reference sequence). The CDR3 loop is CASSPRDGFNTGELFF. For the CDR3, the DNA is TGTGCCAGTAGTCCCCGGGACGGATTTAACACCGGGGAGCTGTTTTTT.

This chain uses TRBV7-6 with TRBJ2-5; D unclear. CDR3 length: 12 residues. Trimming stripped 5 bases from V and 2 bases from J, with 6 bases between. Germline V gene data show CDR1 as SGHVS and CDR2 as FNYEAQ. CDR3 nucleotides: TGTGCCAGCAGCGCCCGGCAAGAGACCCAGTACTTC. Translating it yields CASSARQETQYF. The entire variable domain, with the rest obtained from reference TRBV7-6 and TRBJ2-5, is as follows: GAGVSQSPRYKVTKRGQDVALRCDPISGHVSLYWYRQALGQGPEFLTYFNYEAQQDKSGLPNDRFSAERPEGSISTLTIQRTEQRDSAMYRCASSARQETQYFGPGTRLLVL.

The rearrangement uses TRBV6-5 and TRBJ2-3; no definite D call. This CDR3 has 14 amino acids. From germline, CDR1 is MNHEY and CDR2 SVGAGI. V shed 5 bases and J shed 6 bases, with 15 bases lying between them. The CDR3 protein is CASSTGFKSDTQYF. The CDR3 DNA reads TGTGCCAGCAGTACCGGCTTCAAGTCGGATACGCAGTATTTT.

V and J are TRBV5-1 and TRBJ2-3; TRBD2 aligns across 7 bases. The CDR3 runs 15 residues. The J segment lost 2 bases and the V segment lost 5 bases, leaving 8 bases of the junction unmatched. Germline CDR1 reads SGHRS; CDR2 reads YFSETQ. CDR3 in DNA: TGCGCCAGCAGTCCGGTCAGCGGGACCACAGATACGCAGTATTTT. This codes for CASSPVSGTTDTQYF.

V and J are TRBV25-1 and TRBJ2-5; a possible D gene is TRBD2 (6 bases). Germline CDR1 reads MGHDK; CDR2 reads SYGVNS. Between the trimmed V and J ends, which lost 1 base and 1 base, there was a span of 10 bases. This CDR3 has 15 residues. CDR3 protein: CASSEFGGLQETQYF. Here the CDR3 DNA reads TGTGCCAGCAGTGAATTCGGAGGGCTCCAAGAGACCCAGTACTTC.

This sequence joins TRBV6-1 and TRBJ1-1; D remains ambiguous. The ends were cut back, 7 bases at V and 5 bases at J, with 8 bases in the middle. CDR1 and CDR2 from the germline V gene are MNHNS and SASEGT. CDR3 length: 11 residues. For the CDR3, the DNA is TGTGCCAGCAAGGGTCGGACTGAAGCTTTCTTT. Translating it yields CASKGRTEAFF.

This rearrangement joins TRBV9 to TRBJ2-3; D remains ambiguous. Looked up from germline, CDR1 is SGDLS and CDR2 is YYNGEE. CDR3 length: 12 amino acids. V was shortened by 7 bases and J by 0 bases, with 6 bases between the two germline ends. The CDR3 coding sequence is TGTGCCAGCCAAGGTAGCACAGATACGCAGTATTTT. It yields the protein CASQGSTDTQYF. Drawing the rest from reference TRBV9 and TRBJ2-3, the complete variable domain is DSGVTQTPKHLITATGQRVTLRCSPRSGDLSVYWYQQSLDQGLQFLIQYYNGEERAKGNILERFSAQQFPDLHSELNLSSLELGDSALYFCASQGSTDTQYFGPGTRLTVL.

The V call is TRBV5-1, the J call TRBJ1-4; D not certain. The CDR3 is 12 residues long. CDR1 is SGHRS and CDR2 is YFSETQ in the germline V gene. The V end was cut by 4 bases, the J end by 6 bases, with 7 bases between. The CDR3 DNA is TGCGCCAGCAGCCCCGGTGATGAAAAACTGTTTTTT. Amino acid sequence: CASSPGDEKLFF. The full variable domain, completed using reference TRBV5-1 and TRBJ1-4, is KAGVTQTPRYLIKTRGQQVTLSCSPISGHRSVSWYQQTPGQGLQFLFEYFSETQRNKGNFPGRFSGRQFSNSRSEMNVSTLELGDSALYLCASSPGDEKLFFGSGTQLSVL.

This clone is a singleton in its sample. The V and J genes are TRBV9 and TRBJ2-5; unclear D gene. CDR1 is SGDLS, CDR2 YYNGEE, per germline. The CDR3 contains 13 residues. Trimming stripped 4 bases from V and 2 bases from J, with 9 bases between. As DNA, the CDR3 is TGTGCCAGCAGCCCCCACCCTCAAGAGACCCAGTACTTC. Amino acid sequence: CASSPHPQETQYF.

This clone was recorded a few times. Here the CDR3 DNA reads TGTGCCAGCAGCTCGACAGGGTGGGGTGGCTACACCTTC. This codes for CASSSTGWGGYTF. The rearrangement uses TRBV7-9 and TRBJ1-2, with 7 positions matching TRBD1. CDR3 size: 13 residues. V lost 4 bases, J lost 7 bases, and 6 bases stayed unmatched. Germline V gives CDR1 SEHNR, CDR2 FQNEAQ (reference sequence).

This rearrangement joins TRBV10-3 to TRBJ1-1; 8 nucleotides match TRBD1. V dropped 5 bases and J dropped 4; count of bases not matched to a gene: 18. This CDR3 is built from 18 residues. Germline V gene lookup returns CDR1 ENHRY and CDR2 SYGVKD. In nucleotides, the CDR3 is TGTGCCATCAGTATTAAAGGACAGGGTGATCCACCTGGCACTGAAGCTTTCTTT. Amino acid sequence: CAISIKGQGDPPGTEAFF.

The chain uses TRBV2 and TRBJ1-3; D not certain. Germline V gives CDR1 SNHLY, CDR2 FYNNEI. V lost 6 bases, J lost 2 bases, and 17 bases lay in between. This CDR3 comprises 16 residues. As DNA, the CDR3 is TGTGCCAGCAGGGCCAGCCGACGATCAGCTGGAAACACCATATATTTT. Translation gives CASRASRRSAGNTIYF.

This chain connects TRBV13 to TRBJ1-1; D unresolved. CDR3 length equals 13 residues. The ends were cut back, 1 base at V and 11 bases at J, with 14 bases in the middle. The germline CDR1 and CDR2 sequences are PRHDT and FYEKMQ (reference sequence). This chain's CDR3 is CASSLVSRRLAFF. CDR3 in DNA: TGTGCCAGCAGCTTAGTAAGCCGTAGACTTGCTTTCTTT.

This sequence joins TRBV9 and TRBJ2-1; 8 bases line up with TRBD2. Germline values: CDR1 SGDLS, CDR2 YYNGEE. Losses at the gene ends were 0 bases for V and 0 bases for J; bases not matched to a gene: 5. The CDR3 is 17 residues long. CDR3 coding DNA: TGTGCCAGCAGCGTAGGGGTTAGCGGGGCCTCCTACAATGAGCAGTTCTTC. This gives the protein CASSVGVSGASYNEQFF.

V usage is TRBV6-1 and J usage is TRBJ2-7; D unresolved. This CDR3 has 16 amino acids. Germline-derived CDR1 and CDR2 are MNHNS and SASEGT. V was pared by 0 bases and J by 0 bases, with 12 bases between. The CDR3 DNA follows: TGTGCCAGCAGTGAAGCGTGGTGGGGTTCCTCCTACGAGCAGTACTTC. Amino acids: CASSEAWWGSSYEQYF.

This chain joins TRBV6-1 and TRBJ2-7; D might be TRBD1 (5 bases). Germline CDR1 and CDR2: MNHNS and SASEGT. The CDR3 runs 13 residues. With 7 bases removed from V and 1 base from J, the gap between germline ends came to 11 bases. CDR3 nucleotide sequence: TGTGCCAGCAAATACAGGAGTTCCTACGAGCAGTACTTC. Its protein is CASKYRSSYEQYF.

The J gene is TRBJ2-2, the V gene TRBV4-3; D gene uncertain. The V end was cut by 0 bases, the J end by 4 bases, with 6 bases between. The CDR3 contains 14 residues. Looked up from germline, CDR1 is LGHNA and CDR2 is YSLEER. Written as DNA, the CDR3 is TGCGCCAGCAGCCAAGATCGGGTCACCGGGGAGCTGTTTTTT. This gives the protein CASSQDRVTGELFF.

The chain uses TRBV2 and TRBJ2-7, with TRBD2 as a possible D gene (6 bases). Germline V CDR1 and CDR2: SNHLY, FYNNEI. The CDR3 consists of 15 residues. V lost 8 bases and J lost 3, with 20 bases in between. The CDR3 DNA reads as TGTGCCAGCTTATCTAGCCCGGGAGTCGACTACGAGCAGTACTTC. Residues: CASLSSPGVDYEQYF.

V usage is TRBV2 and J usage is TRBJ2-6, with D perhaps matching TRBD2 (5 bases). CDR1 SNHLY and CDR2 FYNNEI come from the germline V gene. Between the trimmed V and J ends, which lost 6 bases and 10 bases, there was a span of 19 bases. The CDR3 is 15 residues long. CDR3 DNA sequence: TGTGCCAGCAGCCGCCCCGGGGTCGACGAAAACGTCCTGACTTTC. This sequence encodes CASSRPGVDENVLTF.

V and J are TRBV25-1 and TRBJ2-3; 15 nucleotides agree with TRBD2. CDR1 and CDR2 from the germline V gene are MGHDK and SYGVNS. V shed 5 bases and J 4 bases; nucleotides not matched to a gene: 4. CDR3 size: 16 residues. CDR3 DNA sequence: TGTGCCAGCAGTAGGACTAGCGGGGGGGTCGCAGATACGCAGTATTTT. This codes for CASSRTSGGVADTQYF.

This sequence joins TRBV7-9 and TRBJ1-4; D remains ambiguous. The CDR3 has 12 residues. V was cut by 5 bases and J by 8 bases, with 9 bases left in between. CDR1 is SEHNR, CDR2 FQNEAQ, per germline (reference sequence). CDR3 DNA: TGTGCCAGCAGCCCTCCTAGAGAAAAACTGTTTTTT. Encoded protein: CASSPPREKLFF.

J is TRBJ1-4 and V is TRBV9; D remains unclear. Germline V gene sequence: CDR1 SGDLS, CDR2 YYNGEE. This CDR3 comprises 13 residues. Trimming took 7 bases from V and 0 from J, leaving 7 bases between them. The DNA for the CDR3 is TGTGCCAGCTCTACGGCAACTAATGAAAAACTGTTTTTT. This gives the protein CASSTATNEKLFF.

This clone was seen a few times. The V gene is TRBV7-2, the J gene TRBJ1-5; D unclear. The germline CDR1 and CDR2 sequences are SGHTA and FQGNSA. V was clipped by 5 bases and J by 2 bases, with 7 bases between them. This CDR3 comprises 13 residues. The CDR3 bases are TGTGCCAGCAGCCCGATGGGCAATCAGCCCCAGCATTTT. Amino acids: CASSPMGNQPQHF.

The genes are TRBV28 and TRBJ2-5; 8 bases map to TRBD1. V was pared by 6 bases and J by 7 bases, with 19 bases of the junction left unmatched. CDR1 is MDHEN and CDR2 is SYDVKM in the germline V gene. This CDR3 has 17 residues. The CDR3 DNA is TGTGCCAGCAGAGTGTCCCAGGGGGCAACATCAAGAGGGACCCAGTACTTC. It specifies CASRVSQGATSRGTQYF.

This rearrangement joins TRBV18 to TRBJ1-3, with D maybe TRBD1 (6 bases). Looked up from germline, CDR1 is KGHSH and CDR2 is LQKENI. Trimming pared 3 bases from V and 0 bases from J, leaving 15 bases between. CDR3 length equals 17 residues. DNA for the CDR3: TGTGCCAGCTCACCTACCGGGACACTATCCTCTGGAAACACCATATATTTT. It encodes CASSPTGTLSSGNTIYF.